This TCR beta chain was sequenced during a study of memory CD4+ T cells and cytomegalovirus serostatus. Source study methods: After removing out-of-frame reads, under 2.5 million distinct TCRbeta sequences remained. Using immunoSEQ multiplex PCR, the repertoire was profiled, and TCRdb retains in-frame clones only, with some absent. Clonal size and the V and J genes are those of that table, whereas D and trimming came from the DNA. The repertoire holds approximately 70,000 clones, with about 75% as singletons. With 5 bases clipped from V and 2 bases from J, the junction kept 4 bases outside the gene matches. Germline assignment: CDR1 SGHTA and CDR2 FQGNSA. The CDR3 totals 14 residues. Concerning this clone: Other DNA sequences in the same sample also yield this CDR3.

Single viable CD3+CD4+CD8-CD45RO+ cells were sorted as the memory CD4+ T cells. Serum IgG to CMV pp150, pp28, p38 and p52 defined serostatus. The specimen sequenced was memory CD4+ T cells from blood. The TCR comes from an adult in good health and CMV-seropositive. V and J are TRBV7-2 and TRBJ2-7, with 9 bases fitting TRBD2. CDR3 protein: CASSLSGGAYEQYF. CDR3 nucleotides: TGTGCCAGCAGCCTTAGCGGGGGCGCCTACGAGCAGTACTTC.